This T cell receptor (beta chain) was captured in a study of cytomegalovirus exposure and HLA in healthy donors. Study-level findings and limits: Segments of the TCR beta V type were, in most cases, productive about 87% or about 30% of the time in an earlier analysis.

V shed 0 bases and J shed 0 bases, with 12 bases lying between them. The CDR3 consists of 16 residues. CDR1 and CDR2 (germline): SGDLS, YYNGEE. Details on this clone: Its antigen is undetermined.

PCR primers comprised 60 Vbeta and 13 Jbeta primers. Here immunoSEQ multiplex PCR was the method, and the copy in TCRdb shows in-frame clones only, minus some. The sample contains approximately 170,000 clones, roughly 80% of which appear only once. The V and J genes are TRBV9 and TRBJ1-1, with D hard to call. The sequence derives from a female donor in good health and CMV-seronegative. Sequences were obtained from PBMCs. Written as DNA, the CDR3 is TGTGCCAGCAGCGTAGGCAAAACCGACATGAACACTGAAGCTTTCTTT. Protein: CASSVGKTDMNTEAFF.